The 5 T cell receptor beta chains listed next were all sequenced from one sample in a study of identical twins. From the 5' RACE reads, TCRdb called clonotypes with MiXCR, one entry per CDR3 protein. The table includes about 520,000 distinct CDR3 sequences, 20% to 25% detected once. These sequences were also reported in another study, on T cells expressing NK-cell markers.

Sequencing was done on a sample of CD4+ T cells sorted from blood. The receptors here all came from a woman between 18 and 29 years old in good health.

The table lists this clonotype with a few counts. The V and J genes are TRBV20-1 and TRBJ2-7; D might be TRBD1 (5 bases). Deletions cut 0 bases from V and 1 base from J, with 10 bases between. Germline V gene sequence: CDR1 DFQATT, CDR2 SNEGSKA (reference sequence). CDR3 size: 14 residues. This CDR3 is CSARDPGLSYEQYF. CDR3 coding DNA: TGCAGTGCTAGAGATCCAGGGCTATCCTACGAGCAGTACTTC.

This rearrangement joins TRBV12-5 to TRBJ2-1; 14 nucleotides line up with TRBD2. Germline V gene data show CDR1 as LGHNT and CDR2 as FRNRAP. Germline trimming cut 6 bases from V and 3 bases from J; bases unmatched to any gene: 1. CDR3 length: 15 residues. CDR3 region: CASGTSGGVYNEQFF. CDR3 DNA sequence: TGTGCTAGTGGGACTAGCGGGGGGGTCTACAATGAGCAGTTCTTC.

The V and J genes are TRBV12-3 or TRBV12-4 and TRBJ1-1; D is ambiguous. The CDR3 contains 13 residues. Trimming cost V 6 bases and J 0 bases, with 8 bases left between them. CDR3 amino acids: CASRERVNTEAFF. The CDR3 region has the DNA TGTGCCAGCAGAGAACGGGTGAACACTGAAGCTTTCTTT.

This clonotype was counted between two and nine times. The rearrangement joins TRBV5-1 to TRBJ2-4; D not resolved. V gave up 0 bases and J gave up 5 bases, with 6 bases separating them. This CDR3 has 13 residues. The germline CDR1 and CDR2 sequences are SGHRS and YFSETQ. CDR3 sequence: CASSLGQQNIQYF. CDR3 DNA sequence: TGCGCCAGCAGCTTGGGGCAGCAAAACATTCAGTACTTC. The full variable domain, with the rest looked up from reference TRBV5-1 and TRBJ2-4, is KAGVTQTPRYLIKTRGQQVTLSCSPISGHRSVSWYQQTPGQGLQFLFEYFSETQRNKGNFPGRFSGRQFSNSRSEMNVSTLELGDSALYLCASSLGQQNIQYFGAGTRLSVL.

This clonotype was observed many times. The J gene is TRBJ2-5, the V gene TRBV10-3; 8 nucleotides align to TRBD1. The junction had 9 bases not matched to a gene; V was cut back by 4 bases and J by 5 bases. There are 15 residues in the CDR3. Germline assignment: CDR1 ENHRY and CDR2 SYGVKD. The CDR3 bases are TGTGCCATCAGTGGTCGACAGGGGATTGGTGAGACCCAGTACTTC. It codes for CAISGRQGIGETQYF.